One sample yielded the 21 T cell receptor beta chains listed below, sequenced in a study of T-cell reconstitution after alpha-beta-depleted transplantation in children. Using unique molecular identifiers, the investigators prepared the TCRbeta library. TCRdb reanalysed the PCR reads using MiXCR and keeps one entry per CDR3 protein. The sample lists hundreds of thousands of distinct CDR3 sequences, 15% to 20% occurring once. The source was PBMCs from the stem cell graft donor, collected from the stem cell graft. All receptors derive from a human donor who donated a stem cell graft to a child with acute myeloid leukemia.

CDR3 sequence reads: CASSLGSGPSSSTDTQYF. Here the CDR3 DNA reads TGTGCCAGCAGTTTAGGGTCAGGGCCCTCTTCTAGCACAGATACGCAGTATTTT. The V gene is TRBV27, the J gene TRBJ2-3; D is perhaps TRBD1 (5 bases). The CDR3 is 18 residues long. Per the germline V gene, CDR1 is MNHEY and CDR2 is SMNVEV (reference sequence). Trimming pared 2 bases from V and 0 bases from J, leaving 18 bases between.

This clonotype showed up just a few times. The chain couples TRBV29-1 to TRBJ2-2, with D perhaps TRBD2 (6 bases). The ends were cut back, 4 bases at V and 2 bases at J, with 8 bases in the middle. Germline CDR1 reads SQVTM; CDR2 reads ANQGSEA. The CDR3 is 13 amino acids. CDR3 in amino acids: CSVGLVNTGELFF. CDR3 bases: TGCAGCGTTGGACTAGTCAACACCGGGGAGCTGTTTTTT.

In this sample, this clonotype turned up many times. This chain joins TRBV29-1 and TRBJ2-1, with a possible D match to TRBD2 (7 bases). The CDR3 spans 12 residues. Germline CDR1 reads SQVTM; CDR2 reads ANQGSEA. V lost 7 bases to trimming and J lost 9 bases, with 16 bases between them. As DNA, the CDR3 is TGCAGCGAGGGGGGCCCGGGGGGTGAGCAGTTCTTC. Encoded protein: CSEGGPGGEQFF.

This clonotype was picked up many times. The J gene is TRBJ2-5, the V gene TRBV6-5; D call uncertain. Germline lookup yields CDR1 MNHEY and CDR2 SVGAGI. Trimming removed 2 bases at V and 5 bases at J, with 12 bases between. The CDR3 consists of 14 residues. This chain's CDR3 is CASSYPSVSETQYF. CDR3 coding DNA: TGTGCCAGCAGTTACCCCTCGGTTTCGGAGACCCAGTACTTC.

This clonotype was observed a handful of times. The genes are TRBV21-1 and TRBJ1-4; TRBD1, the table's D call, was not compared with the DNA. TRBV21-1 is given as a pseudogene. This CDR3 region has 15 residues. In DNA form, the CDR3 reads TGTGCCAGCAGCAGAGCTGGGACAGGGAATGAAAAACTGTTTTTT. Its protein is CASSRAGTGNEKLFF.

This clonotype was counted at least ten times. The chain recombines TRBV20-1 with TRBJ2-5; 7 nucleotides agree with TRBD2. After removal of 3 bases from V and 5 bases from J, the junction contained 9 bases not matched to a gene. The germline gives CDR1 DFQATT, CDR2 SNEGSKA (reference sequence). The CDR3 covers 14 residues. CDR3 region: CSARRLAGLETQYF. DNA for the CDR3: TGCAGTGCTAGGAGACTAGCCGGTTTGGAGACCCAGTACTTC.

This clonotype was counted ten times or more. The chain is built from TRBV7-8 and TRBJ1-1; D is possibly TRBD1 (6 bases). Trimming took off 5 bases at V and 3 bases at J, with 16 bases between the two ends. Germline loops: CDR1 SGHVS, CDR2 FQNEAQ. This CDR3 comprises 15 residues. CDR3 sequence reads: CASSPQQGRDTEAFF. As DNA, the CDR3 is TGTGCCAGCAGCCCCCAACAGGGAAGGGACACTGAAGCTTTCTTT.

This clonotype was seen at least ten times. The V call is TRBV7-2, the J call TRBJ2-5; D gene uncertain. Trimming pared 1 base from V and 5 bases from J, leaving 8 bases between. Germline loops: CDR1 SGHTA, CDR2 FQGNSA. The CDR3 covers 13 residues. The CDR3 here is CASSLGIGETQYF. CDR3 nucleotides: TGTGCCAGCAGCTTAGGCATTGGGGAGACCCAGTACTTC. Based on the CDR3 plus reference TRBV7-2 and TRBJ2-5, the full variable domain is GAGVSQSPSNKVTEKGKDVELRCDPISGHTALYWYRQSLGQGLEFLIYFQGNSAPDKSGLPSDRFSAERTGGSVSTLTIQRTQQEDSAVYLCASSLGIGETQYFGPGTRLLVL.

CDR3: CSAPGTLAGDLRGSTDTQYF. The CDR3 DNA is TGCAGTGCCCCCGGTACTCTAGCGGGGGACCTCCGGGGGAGCACAGATACGCAGTATTTT. The V and J genes are TRBV20-1 and TRBJ2-3; 10 positions match TRBD2. Trimming at V came to 6 bases and at J to 0 bases, leaving 21 bases not matched to a gene. Looked up from germline, CDR1 is DFQATT and CDR2 is SNEGSKA (reference sequence). The CDR3 runs to 20 residues.

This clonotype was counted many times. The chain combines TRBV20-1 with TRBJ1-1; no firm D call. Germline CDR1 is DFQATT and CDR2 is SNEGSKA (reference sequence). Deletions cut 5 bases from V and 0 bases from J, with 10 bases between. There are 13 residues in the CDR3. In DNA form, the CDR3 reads TGCAGTGCTGTCGGGAGCATGAACACTGAAGCTTTCTTT. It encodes CSAVGSMNTEAFF.

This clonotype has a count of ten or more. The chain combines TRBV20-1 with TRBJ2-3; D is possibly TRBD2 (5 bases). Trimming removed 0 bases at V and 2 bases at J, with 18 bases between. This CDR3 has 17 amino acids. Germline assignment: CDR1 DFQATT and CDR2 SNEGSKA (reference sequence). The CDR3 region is CSAREDGRGTITDTQYF. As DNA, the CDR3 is TGCAGTGCTAGAGAGGATGGACGGGGAACCATCACAGATACGCAGTATTTT.

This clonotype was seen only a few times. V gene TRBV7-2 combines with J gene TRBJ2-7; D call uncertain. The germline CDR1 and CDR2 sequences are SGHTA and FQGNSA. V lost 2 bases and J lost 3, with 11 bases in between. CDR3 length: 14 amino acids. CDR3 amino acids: CASSLKGRGYEQYF. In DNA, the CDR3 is TGTGCCAGCAGCTTAAAGGGCAGAGGCTACGAGCAGTACTTC.

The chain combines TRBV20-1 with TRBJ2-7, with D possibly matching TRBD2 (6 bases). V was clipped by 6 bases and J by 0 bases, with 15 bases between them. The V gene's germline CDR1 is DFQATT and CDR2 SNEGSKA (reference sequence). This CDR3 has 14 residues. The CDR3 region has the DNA TGCAGTGCCCGCGGGACCGAAAACTCCTACGAGCAGTACGTC. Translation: CSARGTENSYEQYV.

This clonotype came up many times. CDR3 DNA: TGCAGCGTCAGGGGGCCGAACACTGAAGCTTTCTTT. It translates to CSVRGPNTEAFF. V gene TRBV29-1 combines with J gene TRBJ1-1; TRBD1 aligns across 8 bases. The CDR3 has 12 amino acids. Trimming cost V 6 bases and J 1 base; bases outside gene matches: 1. From germline, CDR1 is SQVTM and CDR2 ANQGSEA. The full variable domain, its missing parts supplied by reference TRBV29-1 and TRBJ1-1, is SAVISQKPSRDICQRGTSLTIQCQVDSQVTMMFWYRQQPGQSLTLIATANQGSEATYESGFVIDKFPISRPNLTFSTLTVSNMSPEDSSIYLCSVRGPNTEAFFGQGTRLTVV.

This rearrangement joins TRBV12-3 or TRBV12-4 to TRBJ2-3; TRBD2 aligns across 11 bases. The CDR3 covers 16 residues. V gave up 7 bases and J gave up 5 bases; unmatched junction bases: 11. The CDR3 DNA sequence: TGTGCCAGCAAATTAGCGGGGGGGCCTATGGAAGATACGCAGTATTTT. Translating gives CASKLAGGPMEDTQYF.

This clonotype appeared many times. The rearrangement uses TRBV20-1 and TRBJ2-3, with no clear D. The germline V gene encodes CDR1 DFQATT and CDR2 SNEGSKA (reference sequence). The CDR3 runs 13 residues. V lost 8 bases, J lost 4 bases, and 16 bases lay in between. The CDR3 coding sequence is TGCAGTCTAGAGATACAGTTGGCAGATACGCAGTATTTT. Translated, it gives CSLEIQLADTQYF.

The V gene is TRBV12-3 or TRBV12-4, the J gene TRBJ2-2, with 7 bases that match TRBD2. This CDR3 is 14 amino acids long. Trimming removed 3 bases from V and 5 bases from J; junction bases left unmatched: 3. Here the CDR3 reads CASSLGGMTGELFF. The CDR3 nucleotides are TGTGCCAGCAGTTTGGGAGGGATGACCGGGGAGCTGTTTTTT.

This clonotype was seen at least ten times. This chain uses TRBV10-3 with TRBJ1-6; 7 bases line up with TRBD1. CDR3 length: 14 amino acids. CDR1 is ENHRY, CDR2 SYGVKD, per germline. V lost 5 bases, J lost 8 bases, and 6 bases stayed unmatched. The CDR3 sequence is CAISPTGWDSPLHF. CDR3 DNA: TGTGCCATCAGTCCGACAGGGTGGGATTCACCCCTCCACTTT.

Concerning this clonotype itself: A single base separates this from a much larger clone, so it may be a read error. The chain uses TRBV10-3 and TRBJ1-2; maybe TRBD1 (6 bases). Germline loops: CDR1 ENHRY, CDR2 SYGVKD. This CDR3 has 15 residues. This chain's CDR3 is CAIRAPLQGNYGSTF. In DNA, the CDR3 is TGTGCCATCAGGGCCCCCCTACAGGGTAACTATGGCTCCACCTTC.

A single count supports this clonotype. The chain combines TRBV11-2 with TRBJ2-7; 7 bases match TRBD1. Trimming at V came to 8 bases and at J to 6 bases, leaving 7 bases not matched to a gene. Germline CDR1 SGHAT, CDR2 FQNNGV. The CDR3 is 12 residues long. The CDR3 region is CASSTGVSEQYF. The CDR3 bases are TGTGCCAGCTCAACAGGGGTGAGCGAGCAGTACTTC.

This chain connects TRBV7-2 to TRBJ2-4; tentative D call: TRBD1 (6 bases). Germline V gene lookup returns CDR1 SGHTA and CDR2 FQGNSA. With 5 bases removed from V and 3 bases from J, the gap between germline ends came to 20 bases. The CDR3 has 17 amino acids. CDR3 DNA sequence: TGTGCCAGCAGCACCCCCCTGGGGGCGAGGGGCAAAAACATTCAGTACTTC. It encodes CASSTPLGARGKNIQYF.